This TCR beta chain was retrieved from a study of beta chain features in type 1 diabetes. Study-level results: A pattern of fewer insertions and more deletions at VDJ junctions was seen in type 1 diabetes patients. Across patients, naive, central memory and Treg TCRB repertoires exhibited apparently greater similarity than was observed across healthy donors.

As concerns this clone: Its antigen remains unknown.

The entirety of the isolated RNA underwent reverse transcription, so expressed TCRB transcripts were sequenced. Libraries were prepared by immunoSEQ multiplex PCR; TCRdb keeps only in-frame clonotypes and omits some of them. Of 160,000 or so clones listed, over 7.5% are singletons. The CDR3 sequence is 14 residues long. The germline gives CDR1 SNHLY, CDR2 FYNNEI. V lost 6 bases to trimming and J lost 2 bases; unmatched junction nucleotides: 6. The clonotype originates from a woman aged 18-29 years in good health. Sequenced: central memory CD4+ T cells from blood. The chain employs TRBV2 and TRBJ2-7; 8 bases map to TRBD1. The DNA of the CDR3 is TGTGCCAGCAGGGGGGGACAGGAGACCTACGAGCAGTACTTC. Translating it yields CASRGGQETYEQYF.